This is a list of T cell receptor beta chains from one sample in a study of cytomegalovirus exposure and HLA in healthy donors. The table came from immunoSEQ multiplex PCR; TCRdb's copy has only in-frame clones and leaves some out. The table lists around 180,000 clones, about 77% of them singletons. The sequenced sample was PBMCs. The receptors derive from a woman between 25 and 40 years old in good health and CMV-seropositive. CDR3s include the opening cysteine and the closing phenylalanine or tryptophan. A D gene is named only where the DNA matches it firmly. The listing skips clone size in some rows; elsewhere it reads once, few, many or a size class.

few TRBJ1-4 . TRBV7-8 CASSLVIEKLFF TGTGCCAGCAGCTTAGTCATTGAAAAACTGTTTTTT
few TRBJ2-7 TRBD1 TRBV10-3 CATSGTGDYEQYF TGTGCCACGTCCGGGACAGGGGACTACGAGCAGTACTTC
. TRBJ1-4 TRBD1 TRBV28 CASSLPTTGGESEKLFF TGTGCCAGCAGTTTACCAACGACAGGGGGCGAGAGTGAAAAACTGTTTTTT
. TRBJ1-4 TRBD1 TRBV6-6 CASTSRGTENEKLFF TGTGCCAGCACCTCCAGGGGGACAGAAAATGAAAAACTGTTTTTT
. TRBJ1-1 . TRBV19 CASRSRGTLNTEAFF TGTGCCAGTAGATCAAGAGGGACTCTGAACACTGAAGCTTTCTTT
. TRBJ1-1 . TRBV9 CASSVGLDLNTEAFF TGTGCCAGCAGCGTAGGGCTGGACTTGAACACTGAAGCTTTCTTT
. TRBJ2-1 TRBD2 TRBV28 CASSSRISGSIGEQFF TGTGCCAGCAGTTCAAGGATTAGCGGGAGTATCGGTGAGCAGTTCTTC
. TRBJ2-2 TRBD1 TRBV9 CASSASRDRVSRVELFF TGTGCCAGCAGCGCGTCCCGGGACAGGGTCTCAAGGGTGGAGCTGTTTTTT
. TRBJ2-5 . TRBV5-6 CASSYGETQYF TGTGCCAGCAGCTATGGAGAAACCCAGTACTTC
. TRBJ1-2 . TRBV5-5 CASSLGTGNYGYTF TGTGCCAGCAGCTTGGGGACTGGGAACTATGGCTACACCTTC
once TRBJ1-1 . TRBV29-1 CSSWTANTEAFF TGCAGCTCGTGGACAGCGAACACTGAAGCTTTCTTT
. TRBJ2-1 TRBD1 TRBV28 CASRATGVDEQFF TGTGCCAGCAGGGCCACAGGGGTCGATGAGCAGTTCTTC
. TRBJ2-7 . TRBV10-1 CASSESAGNEQYF TGCGCCAGCAGTGAGTCGGCAGGTAACGAGCAGTACTTC
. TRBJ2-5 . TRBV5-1 CASSLGAGMETQYF TGCGCCAGCAGCTTGGGGGCAGGGATGGAGACCCAGTACTTC
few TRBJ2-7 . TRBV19 CASSIPGQYYEQYF TGTGCCAGTAGTATCCCGGGACAATATTACGAGCAGTACTTC
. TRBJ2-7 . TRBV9 CASSVGGGGTYEQYF TGTGCCAGCAGCGTAGGTGGAGGCGGAACCTACGAGCAGTACTTC